This T cell receptor (beta chain) was identified in a study of neurological immune-mediated disorders. Using its own MiXCR run on the 5' RACE reads, TCRdb lists one record per CDR3 protein. There are tens of thousands of distinct CDR3 sequences in the sample; roughly 3.5% occur only once, and less than 2% lies in the top ten. At least ten counts were recorded for this clonotype. CDR1 is SGHRS, CDR2 YFSETQ, per germline. The V and J ends lost 2 bases and 9 bases, in that order; junction bases with no gene match: 14. CDR3 size: 15 residues. Sequenced: PBMCs. The source is a man in his thirties or forties with multiple sclerosis. V and J are TRBV5-1 and TRBJ2-7; TRBD1 matches at 7 bases. In nucleotides, the CDR3 is TGCGCCAGCAGCTTCACCGGGGACAGCCTCTCCGGGCAGTACTTC. Translated: CASSFTGDSLSGQYF.